Only one count was recorded for the clone carrying this T cell receptor beta chain. Antigen specificity is unknown. These data come from a study of cytomegalovirus exposure and HLA in healthy donors. Study-wide results and limits: Across all donors, roughly uniform sequencing depth was an assumption of the presence/absence analyses. For TCR beta chains, V- and J-gene trimming was later linked to a missense DCLRE1C variant.

Primers included in the PCR were 60 Vbeta and 13 Jbeta primers. Profiled with immunoSEQ multiplex PCR; TCRdb holds only in-frame clones, not every one. The sample has 120,000 or so clones, more than 65% seen once; the top ten hold 5.8%. V shed 6 bases and J shed 2 bases, with 16 bases lying between them. Germline V lookup: CDR1 LNHDA, CDR2 SQIVND (reference sequence). There are 15 residues in the CDR3. Sequenced material: PBMCs. This chain connects TRBV19 to TRBJ1-2, with a possible D match to TRBD1 (5 bases). This TCR was sampled from a man aged 18-30 years in good health and CMV-seropositive. The CDR3 here is CASSDGAGPNYGYTF. CDR3 DNA sequence: TGTGCCAGTAGCGACGGAGCAGGGCCCAACTATGGCTACACCTTC.